This TCR beta chain was found in a study of response to subunit inactivated influenza vaccine. Findings and limits, study-wide: After each seasonal influenza vaccination, few new T cells are recruited, the authors suggested.

This CDR3 has 13 amino acids. Trimming cost V 3 bases and J 8 bases; bases outside gene matches: 3. TCRdb processed the RT-PCR reads anew with MiXCR; each CDR3 protein has one entry. The repertoire has 500,000 to 600,000 distinct CDR3 sequences, around 8% of them found once; the top ten carry approximately 13%. This clonotype came up many times. Its antigen is currently unknown. The sequenced sample was PBMCs from blood, obtained less than 30 months after vaccination. This rearrangement joins TRBV12-3 or TRBV12-4 to TRBJ1-5, with 8 bases aligning to TRBD1. The source is a man aged 50-75 years who received an inactivated influenza vaccine. The CDR3 DNA follows: TGTGCCAGCAGTTTTCAGGGGGCGAAGCCCCAGCATTTT. This codes for CASSFQGAKPQHF.